This T cell receptor (beta chain) was sequenced for a study of blood T cell repertoires in COVID-19. The CDR3 totals 15 residues. Trimming cost V 0 bases and J 11 bases; bases outside gene matches: 13. Germline V gene data show CDR1 as SGDLS and CDR2 as YYNGEE. Assay used: immunoSEQ multiplex PCR; TCRdb lists only in-frame clones, some missing. The sample includes more than 300,000 clones, roughly 92% seen only once; the top ten take more than 0.85%. The sequenced material came from PBMCs or T cells enriched from blood (not recorded which). J is TRBJ1-1 and V is TRBV9; 7 positions agree with TRBD1. The sequence was collected from a woman aged 40 to 50 who had been exposed to COVID-19. The CDR3 is CASSVESDEGQSAFF. The CDR3 nucleotides are TGTGCCAGCAGCGTAGAATCAGATGAGGGACAGTCTGCTTTCTTT.